Each of the 30 T cell receptor beta chains below was sequenced from the same sample in a study of T cell responses to AZD1222 COVID-19 vaccine. Here immunoSEQ multiplex PCR was the method, and the copy in TCRdb shows in-frame clones only, minus some. Among about 73,000 clones listed, around 88% were seen once. Sequencing was performed on peripheral blood, taken on day 0 of AZD1222 vaccination. Receptors originate from an adult in good health.

The chain uses TRBV7-2 and TRBJ2-2; D gene unclear. The CDR3 has 13 amino acids. Germline CDR1 and CDR2: SGHTA and FQGNSA. V was shortened by 2 bases and J by 7 bases, with 8 bases between the two germline ends. CDR3 sequence reads: CASSLWVFGELFF. The CDR3 DNA is TGTGCCAGCAGCTTATGGGTTTTCGGGGAGCTGTTTTTT.

This chain links TRBV19 with TRBJ2-7; D might be TRBD2 (6 bases). Germline assignment: CDR1 LNHDA and CDR2 SQIVND (reference sequence). This CDR3 has 17 residues. V was pared by 2 bases and J by 3 bases, with 20 bases between. The CDR3 sequence: CASSIRSGPSASYEQYF. CDR3 in DNA: TGTGCCAGTAGTATACGGTCGGGGCCTAGCGCAAGCTACGAGCAGTACTTC.

The V gene is TRBV5-1, the J gene TRBJ2-1; no reliable D call. The germline V gene encodes CDR1 SGHRS and CDR2 YFSETQ. Trimming took 4 bases from V and 1 from J, leaving 9 bases between them. The CDR3 sequence is 14 residues long. The chain's CDR3 is CASSLDGSYNEQFF. The CDR3 bases are TGCGCCAGCAGCCTGGACGGGTCCTACAATGAGCAGTTCTTC. Full variable domain (remainder filled in from reference TRBV5-1 and TRBJ2-1): KAGVTQTPRYLIKTRGQQVTLSCSPISGHRSVSWYQQTPGQGLQFLFEYFSETQRNKGNFPGRFSGRQFSNSRSEMNVSTLELGDSALYLCASSLDGSYNEQFFGPGTRLTVL.

This rearrangement joins TRBV19 to TRBJ1-6; TRBD1 might be the D (6 bases). Germline V gene sequence: CDR1 LNHDA, CDR2 SQIVND (reference sequence). The CDR3 is made up of 17 amino acids. The V end lost 9 bases, the J end lost 11 bases, and 29 bases lay between the germline ends. Here the CDR3 DNA reads TGTGCCAGACTTTCGAAGCCGGGACCGTCAAGGGGGGCACCCCTCCACTTT. Its protein product is CARLSKPGPSRGAPLHF.

The rearrangement joins TRBV4-1 to TRBJ2-1; the match to TRBD1 covers 7 bases. The CDR3 loop spans 14 amino acids. V lost 2 bases and J lost 6; bases outside the gene matches: 4. CDR1 is MGHRA and CDR2 is YSYEKL in the germline V gene. The DNA of the CDR3 is TGCGCCAGCAGCCAACCGACAGGGACCAATGAGCAGTTCTTC. Translated: CASSQPTGTNEQFF.

This chain joins TRBV6-2 or TRBV6-3 and TRBJ1-4; D gene uncertain. V gave up 6 bases and J gave up 3 bases, with 11 bases separating them. The CDR3 loop spans 14 amino acids. Germline loops: CDR1 MNHEY, CDR2 SVGEGT. The CDR3 here is CASSNRQANEKLFF. The CDR3 DNA reads as TGTGCCAGCAGCAATAGACAAGCTAATGAAAAACTGTTTTTT.

This chain joins TRBV25-1 and TRBJ2-2, with D perhaps TRBD1 (6 bases). Trimming stripped 5 bases from V and 4 bases from J, with 11 bases between. Germline CDR1 MGHDK, CDR2 SYGVNS. The CDR3 is 14 amino acids. DNA for the CDR3: TGTGCCAGCAGTCTAAAGGGGGTCACCGGGGAGCTGTTTTTT. It specifies CASSLKGVTGELFF.

V is TRBV3-1 (or the pseudogene TRBV3-2) and J is TRBJ2-1; 12 nucleotides match TRBD2. V lost 0 bases to trimming and J lost 6 bases; unmatched junction nucleotides: 6. This CDR3 spans 17 amino acids. Germline V lookup: CDR1 LGHDT, CDR2 YNNKEL (reference sequence). This chain's CDR3 is CASSQDPTSGSFNEQFF. CDR3 in DNA: TGTGCCAGCAGCCAAGACCCGACTAGCGGGAGTTTCAATGAGCAGTTCTTC.

V gene TRBV6-5 combines with J gene TRBJ2-7; TRBD2 is a possible D gene (6 bases). The CDR3 has 13 residues. CDR1 and CDR2 (germline): MNHEY, SVGAGI. Deletions cut 6 bases from V and 2 bases from J, with 11 bases between. The DNA of the CDR3 is TGTGCCAGCAGCTACGGGGAGGCCTACGAGCAGTACTTC. It is translated as CASSYGEAYEQYF.

The chain combines TRBV11-1 with TRBJ2-2, with unresolved D. Trimming stripped 6 bases from V and 0 bases from J, with 14 bases between. The CDR3 contains 16 residues. CDR1 and CDR2 from the germline V gene are SGHAT and FQDESV (reference sequence). CDR3 DNA: TGTGCCAGCAGTTCTACCAGATATGCGAACACCGGGGAGCTGTTTTTT. This codes for CASSSTRYANTGELFF.

The chain is built from TRBV5-5 and TRBJ1-5; D not resolved. Germline lookup yields CDR1 SGHKS and CDR2 YYEKEE (reference sequence). Trimming left V 4 bases short and J 4 bases short, with 9 bases between. The CDR3 is 13 residues long. The CDR3: CASSRSGNQPQHF. CDR3 nucleotides: TGTGCCAGCAGCCGCAGCGGGAATCAGCCCCAGCATTTT.

The V and J genes are TRBV11-3 and TRBJ1-3; D is possibly TRBD1 (5 bases). The CDR3 totals 16 residues. The germline V gene encodes CDR1 SGHNT and CDR2 YENEEA. Trimming pared 7 bases from V and 4 bases from J, leaving 20 bases between. The CDR3 region is CASTDGGGFRGNTIYF. DNA for the CDR3: TGTGCCAGCACGGACGGGGGAGGATTTAGGGGAAACACCATATATTTT.

The table lists this clone with a few counts. The chain links TRBV28 to TRBJ1-5; tentative D call: TRBD1 (6 bases). Germline CDR1 is MDHEN and CDR2 is SYDVKM. Trimming removed 5 bases at V and 5 bases at J, with 19 bases between. This CDR3 has 16 residues. Written as DNA, the CDR3 is TGTGCCAGCAGTATTATAGGACGGGGGGCTGATCAGCCCCAGCATTTT. It encodes CASSIIGRGADQPQHF.

The CDR3 DNA is TGTGCCAGCAGCTTAGGATTCAATCAGCCCCAGCATTTT. Protein product: CASSLGFNQPQHF. The chain has TRBV7-6 and TRBJ1-5, with unresolved D. Germline CDR1 is SGHVS and CDR2 is FNYEAQ. Trimming left V 1 base short and J 3 bases short, with 4 bases between. The CDR3 covers 13 residues.

The chain couples TRBV28 to TRBJ2-1, with TRBD2 identical over 8 bases. V was pared by 6 bases and J by 7 bases, with 5 bases of the junction left unmatched. CDR3 length equals 13 residues. The germline CDR1 and CDR2 sequences are MDHEN and SYDVKM. Written as DNA, the CDR3 is TGTGCCAGCAGCTTAGCGGGGAGGAATGAGCAGTTCTTC. Protein: CASSLAGRNEQFF.

The chain combines TRBV6-5 with TRBJ1-1, with D possibly being TRBD1 (6 bases). The germline V and J ends were trimmed by 6 bases and 3 bases, with 11 bases remaining between them. The germline V gene encodes CDR1 MNHEY and CDR2 SVGAGI. CDR3 length equals 13 residues. The CDR3: CASRPQGDTEAFF. The CDR3 nucleotides are TGTGCCAGCAGGCCACAGGGTGACACTGAAGCTTTCTTT.

The chain joins TRBV7-9 to TRBJ2-3; D is undetermined. This CDR3 is 13 amino acids long. The V gene's germline CDR1 is SEHNR and CDR2 FQNEAQ (reference sequence). The germline V and J ends were trimmed by 1 base and 7 bases, with 9 bases remaining between them. The CDR3 sequence is CASSLGHGHTQYF. The CDR3 bases are TGTGCCAGCAGCTTAGGGCACGGCCATACGCAGTATTTT.

This clone showed up just once. The chain has TRBV7-3 and TRBJ2-2; D call uncertain. The germline gives CDR1 SGHTA, CDR2 FQGTGA. V was trimmed by 1 base and J by 3 bases, leaving 3 bases between them. The CDR3 extends over 13 amino acids. This CDR3 is CASSLRDTGELFF. In DNA, the CDR3 is TGTGCCAGCAGCTTAAGAGACACCGGGGAGCTGTTTTTT.

The chain combines TRBV7-2 with TRBJ2-1; D gene unclear. Trimming removed 5 bases at V and 8 bases at J, with 13 bases between. The CDR3 consists of 13 residues. Germline loops: CDR1 SGHTA, CDR2 FQGNSA. CDR3 sequence reads: CASSPLEADEQFF. CDR3 DNA: TGTGCCAGCAGCCCTCTAGAGGCCGATGAGCAGTTCTTC.

Only one count was recorded for this clone. J is TRBJ2-7 and V is TRBV7-9; 10 bases are shared with TRBD2. V dropped 5 bases and J dropped 3; count of bases not matched to a gene: 1. The CDR3 has 13 amino acids. Germline CDR1 SEHNR, CDR2 FQNEAQ (reference sequence). CDR3 in amino acids: CASSRTSGYEQYF. DNA of the CDR3: TGTGCCAGCAGCAGGACTAGCGGCTACGAGCAGTACTTC.

J is TRBJ1-1 and V is TRBV11-3; D is possibly TRBD1 (5 bases). Germline CDR1 reads SGHNT; CDR2 reads YENEEA. V gave up 4 bases and J gave up 3 bases, with 15 bases separating them. The CDR3 runs 15 residues. The CDR3 nucleotides are TGTGCCAGCAGCTCCGGCGGGGCATATGACACTGAAGCTTTCTTT. Translating it yields CASSSGGAYDTEAFF.

This sequence joins TRBV7-2 and TRBJ2-3; tentative D call: TRBD2 (5 bases). Trimming shortened V by 7 bases and J by 0 bases, and 14 bases separated the two germline ends. This CDR3 has 15 amino acids. Germline-derived CDR1 and CDR2 are SGHTA and FQGNSA. The CDR3 here is CASTRTYSSTDTQYF. The CDR3 nucleotides are TGTGCCAGCACACGGACTTATTCTAGCACAGATACGCAGTATTTT.

The chain combines TRBV6-1 with TRBJ2-5, with D uncertain. Trimming cost V 2 bases and J 5 bases, with 12 bases left between them. Germline V CDR1 and CDR2: MNHNS, SASEGT. The CDR3 loop spans 14 amino acids. The CDR3 bases are TGTGCCAGCAGTGAAAACCTGCTTGGGGAGACCCAGTACTTC. Encoded protein: CASSENLLGETQYF.

This clone was detected only a few times. V gene TRBV14 combines with J gene TRBJ1-2, with a weak D call TRBD1 (5 bases). This CDR3 comprises 12 residues. Germline CDR1 and CDR2: SGHDN and FVKESK. V was pared by 3 bases and J by 8 bases, with 10 bases between. The CDR3 region is CASSHPEGGYTF. For the CDR3, the DNA is TGTGCCAGCAGCCATCCAGAGGGGGGCTACACCTTC.

The chain is built from TRBV7-9 and TRBJ1-1; D is uncertain. Trimming cost V 0 bases and J 11 bases, with 19 bases left between them. Looked up from germline, CDR1 is SEHNR and CDR2 is FQNEAQ (reference sequence). The CDR3 runs 15 residues. CDR3 in amino acids: CASSLASADNLGAFF. The CDR3 bases are TGTGCCAGCAGCTTAGCGTCGGCAGACAATCTCGGTGCTTTCTTT.

This chain connects TRBV4-1 to TRBJ1-5; 9 bases agree with TRBD1. V gave up 5 bases and J gave up 7 bases; unmatched junction bases: 6. There are 14 residues in the CDR3. Germline V gene lookup returns CDR1 MGHRA and CDR2 YSYEKL. This chain's CDR3 is CASSGATGGQPQHF. The CDR3 DNA follows: TGCGCCAGCAGCGGAGCGACAGGGGGACAGCCCCAGCATTTT.

The V gene is TRBV10-2, the J gene TRBJ2-5, with 9 positions matching TRBD1. CDR1 and CDR2 (germline): WSHSY, SAAADI. J was trimmed by 5 bases and V by 9 bases; bases with no gene match: 7. The CDR3 consists of 13 residues. CDR3 sequence (DNA): TGCGCCAGTAGACAGGGGGGTATCGAGACCCAGTACTTC. As protein: CASRQGGIETQYF.

The chain couples TRBV10-1 to TRBJ1-2; tentative D call: TRBD1 (5 bases). Germline V gene lookup returns CDR1 WNHNN and CDR2 SYGVQD (reference sequence). Deletions cut 6 bases from V and 6 bases from J, with 11 bases between. There are 12 residues in the CDR3. This chain's CDR3 is CASRGVWDGYTF. In DNA, the CDR3 is TGCGCCAGCAGAGGGGTGTGGGATGGCTACACCTTC.

This sequence joins TRBV18 and TRBJ2-7; TRBD1 is a possible D gene (5 bases). CDR3 size: 14 residues. The V and J ends lost 8 bases and 5 bases respectively, with 19 bases between them. The germline CDR1 and CDR2 sequences are KGHSH and LQKENI. As DNA, the CDR3 is TGTGCCAGCACAACCGCGACAGTGGGCCACGAGCAGTACTTC. Amino acid sequence: CASTTATVGHEQYF.

This chain connects TRBV7-9 to TRBJ1-2; TRBD1 agrees at 10 bases. The trim removed 3 bases at V and 8 bases at J, leaving 3 bases unmatched. CDR3 size: 13 residues. Germline V CDR1 and CDR2: SEHNR, FQNEAQ (reference sequence). In DNA, the CDR3 is TGTGCCAGCAGCTTGGGACAGGGGACGGGCTACACCTTC. Its protein product is CASSLGQGTGYTF.